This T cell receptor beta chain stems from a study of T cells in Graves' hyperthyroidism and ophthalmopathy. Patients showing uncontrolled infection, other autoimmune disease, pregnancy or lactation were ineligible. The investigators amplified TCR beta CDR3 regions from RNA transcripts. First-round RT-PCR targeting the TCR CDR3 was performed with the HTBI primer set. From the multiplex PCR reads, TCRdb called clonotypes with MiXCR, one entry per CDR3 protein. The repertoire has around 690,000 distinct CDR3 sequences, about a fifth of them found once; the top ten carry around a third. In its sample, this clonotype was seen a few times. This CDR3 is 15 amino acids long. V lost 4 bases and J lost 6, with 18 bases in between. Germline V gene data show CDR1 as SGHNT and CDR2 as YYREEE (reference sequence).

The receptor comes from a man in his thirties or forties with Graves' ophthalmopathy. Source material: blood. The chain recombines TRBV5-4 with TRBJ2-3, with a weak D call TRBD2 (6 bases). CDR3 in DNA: TGTGCCAGCAGCCTCGGAAGTTTGGGAGGTGATACGCAGTATTTT. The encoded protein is CASSLGSLGGDTQYF.